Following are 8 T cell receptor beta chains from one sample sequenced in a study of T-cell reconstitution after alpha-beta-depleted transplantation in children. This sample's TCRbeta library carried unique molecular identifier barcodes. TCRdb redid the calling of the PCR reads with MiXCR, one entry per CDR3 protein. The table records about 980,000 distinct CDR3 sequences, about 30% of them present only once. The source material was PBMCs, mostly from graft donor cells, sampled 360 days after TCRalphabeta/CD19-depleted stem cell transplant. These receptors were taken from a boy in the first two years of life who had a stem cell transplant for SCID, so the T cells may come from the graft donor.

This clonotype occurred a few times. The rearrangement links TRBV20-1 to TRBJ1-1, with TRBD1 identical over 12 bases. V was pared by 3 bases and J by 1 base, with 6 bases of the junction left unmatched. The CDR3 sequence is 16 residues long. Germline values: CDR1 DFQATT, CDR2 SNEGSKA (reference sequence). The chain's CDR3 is CSASGTGGLGNTEAFF. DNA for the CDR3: TGCAGTGCTAGTGGGACAGGGGGCCTTGGGAACACTGAAGCTTTCTTT.

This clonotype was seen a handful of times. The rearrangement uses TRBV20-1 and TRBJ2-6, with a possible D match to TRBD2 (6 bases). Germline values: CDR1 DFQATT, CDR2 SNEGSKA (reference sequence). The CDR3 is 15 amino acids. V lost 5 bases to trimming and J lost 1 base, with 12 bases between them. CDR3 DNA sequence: TGCAGTGCTTCCAAAGGGAGGTCTGGGGCCAACGTCCTGACTTTC. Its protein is CSASKGRSGANVLTF.

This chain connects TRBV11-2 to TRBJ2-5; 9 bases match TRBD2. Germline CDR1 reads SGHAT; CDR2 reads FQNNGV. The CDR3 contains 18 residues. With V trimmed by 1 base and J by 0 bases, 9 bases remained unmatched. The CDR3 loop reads CASSLGISGGPYQETQYF. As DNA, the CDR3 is TGTGCCAGCAGCTTAGGAATTAGCGGGGGCCCGTACCAAGAGACCCAGTACTTC. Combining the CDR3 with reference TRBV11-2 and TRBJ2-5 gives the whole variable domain EAGVAQSPRYKIIEKRQSVAFWCNPISGHATLYWYQQILGQGPKLLIQFQNNGVVDDSQLPKDRFSAERLKGVDSTLKIQPAKLEDSAVYLCASSLGISGGPYQETQYFGPGTRLLVL.

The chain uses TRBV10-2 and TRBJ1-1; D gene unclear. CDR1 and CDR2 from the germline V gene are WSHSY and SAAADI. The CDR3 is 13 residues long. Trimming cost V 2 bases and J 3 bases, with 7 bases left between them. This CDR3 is CASSEEHYTEAFF. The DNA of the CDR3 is TGCGCCAGCAGTGAGGAACACTACACTGAAGCTTTCTTT.

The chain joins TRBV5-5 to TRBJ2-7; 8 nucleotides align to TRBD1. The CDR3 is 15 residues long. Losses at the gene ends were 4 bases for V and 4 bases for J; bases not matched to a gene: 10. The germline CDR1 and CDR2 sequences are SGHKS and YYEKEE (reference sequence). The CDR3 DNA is TGTGCCAGCAGCCCACCGGACAGGGTGCTTTACGAGCAGTACTTC. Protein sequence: CASSPPDRVLYEQYF. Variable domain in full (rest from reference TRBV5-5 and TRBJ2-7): DAGVTQSPTHLIKTRGQQVTLRCSPISGHKSVSWYQQVLGQGPQFIFQYYEKEERGRGNFPDRFSARQFPNYSSELNVNALLLGDSALYLCASSPPDRVLYEQYFGPGTRLTVT.

CDR3 residues: CASSLGIQGVNQPQHF. DNA for the CDR3: TGTGCCAGCAGTTTAGGAATACAGGGGGTGAATCAGCCCCAGCATTTT. The rearrangement uses TRBV12-3 or TRBV12-4 and TRBJ1-5; 8 bases map to TRBD1. This CDR3 is 16 amino acids long. J was trimmed by 4 bases and V by 1 base; bases with no gene match: 6.

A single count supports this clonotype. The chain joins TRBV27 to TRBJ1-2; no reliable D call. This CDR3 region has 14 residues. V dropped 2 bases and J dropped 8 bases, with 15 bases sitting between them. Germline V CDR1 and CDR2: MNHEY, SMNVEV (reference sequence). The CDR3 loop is CASSLTLRTRGYTF. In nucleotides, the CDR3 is TGTGCCAGCAGTTTAACCCTCAGGACGCGGGGCTACACCTTC.

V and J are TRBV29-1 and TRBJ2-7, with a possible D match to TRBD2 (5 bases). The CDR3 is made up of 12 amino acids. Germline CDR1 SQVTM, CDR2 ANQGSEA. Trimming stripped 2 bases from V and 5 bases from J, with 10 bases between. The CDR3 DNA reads TGCAGCGTTGAAAAGGGAGTAGACGAGCAGTACTTC. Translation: CSVEKGVDEQYF.